Following are 29 T cell receptor beta chains from one sample sequenced in a study of monozygotic twins with inflammatory bowel disease. TCRdb reprocessed the 5' RACE reads, keeping one entry per CDR3 protein, no DNA. There are around 450,000 distinct CDR3 sequences in the sample, with 2.4% held by the top ten. The sample comprised blood. These receptors were collected from a human donor with ulcerative colitis or Crohn's disease, or a healthy co-twin of an affected twin (not recorded which).

The chain uses TRBV5-1 and TRBJ2-7; the D gene TCRdb calls, TRBD1, cannot be checked with no DNA. CDR1 is SGHRS and CDR2 is YFSETQ in the germline V gene. The CDR3 contains 14 residues. The CDR3 region is CASSLNFGGGEQYF. Variable domain in full (rest from reference TRBV5-1 and TRBJ2-7): KAGVTQTPRYLIKTRGQQVTLSCSPISGHRSVSWYQQTPGQGLQFLFEYFSETQRNKGNFPGRFSGRQFSNSRSEMNVSTLELGDSALYLCASSLNFGGGEQYFGPGTRLTVT.

The chain is built from TRBV6-4 and TRBJ2-2; there is no DNA to check the TCRdb D call of TRBD2. The CDR3 runs to 14 residues. The V gene's germline CDR1 is MRHNA and CDR2 SNTAGT. CDR3 sequence: CASSGLAGRGELFF.

V and J are TRBV7-9 and TRBJ2-7; TCRdb picks TRBD1, but there is no DNA to check that call. Germline values: CDR1 SEHNR, CDR2 FQNEAQ (reference sequence). This CDR3 is 17 amino acids long. CDR3 loop: CAPRGCGRQGAVYEQYF.

This chain connects TRBV5-1 to TRBJ2-1; the D call from TCRdb, TRBD2, cannot be confirmed without DNA. Germline CDR1 and CDR2: SGHRS and YFSETQ. The CDR3 spans 17 residues. CDR3 amino acids: CASSFSRTSGGWNEQFF. Together with reference TRBV5-1 and TRBJ2-1, the CDR3 gives the full variable domain: KAGVTQTPRYLIKTRGQQVTLSCSPISGHRSVSWYQQTPGQGLQFLFEYFSETQRNKGNFPGRFSGRQFSNSRSEMNVSTLELGDSALYLCASSFSRTSGGWNEQFFGPGTRLTVL.

This chain links TRBV7-9 with TRBJ2-5; TCRdb outputs TRBD1, but without DNA this stays unchecked. This CDR3 has 13 amino acids. Germline CDR1 is SEHNR and CDR2 is FQNEAQ (reference sequence). The CDR3 protein is CASSFQGTETQYF.

The rearrangement uses TRBV5-1 and TRBJ2-2; TCRdb picks TRBD2, but there is no DNA to check that call. CDR1 is SGHRS and CDR2 is YFSETQ in the germline V gene. This CDR3 spans 16 amino acids. The CDR3 is CASSFLTGGYTGELFF.

The chain combines TRBV5-1 with TRBJ2-7; TCRdb picks TRBD1, but there is no DNA to check that call. The CDR3 is 14 amino acids. CDR1 is SGHRS, CDR2 YFSETQ, per germline. The CDR3 loop reads CASSLGDRISEQYF.

This chain uses TRBV29-1 with TRBJ2-3; TCRdb gives TRBD1 as the D gene, but with no DNA this cannot be confirmed. The CDR3 runs to 14 residues. Germline CDR1 is SQVTM and CDR2 is ANQGSEA. The CDR3 is CSVAAGAGTDTQYF.

The V call is TRBV20-1, the J call TRBJ2-1. This CDR3 has 12 amino acids. The V gene's germline CDR1 is DFQATT and CDR2 SNEGSKA (reference sequence). The CDR3: CSAVSVHNEQFF.

The chain couples TRBV7-7 to TRBJ2-1; TCRdb designates TRBD1, a call that cannot be tested without DNA. CDR1 is SSHAT and CDR2 is FNYEAQ in the germline V gene (reference sequence). The CDR3 spans 16 residues. This chain's CDR3 is CASSPAEGTPLNEQFF.

This chain joins TRBV30 and TRBJ1-2; TCRdb reports TRBD1, a call that lacks DNA to check it against. This CDR3 is 12 amino acids long. In germline, CDR1 is GTSNPN, CDR2 SVGIG (reference sequence). CDR3 sequence: CAWYRGNYGYTF.

The V gene is TRBV20-1, the J gene TRBJ2-7; the TCRdb call, TRBD2, lacks DNA for checking. The CDR3 length is 14 residues. CDR1 and CDR2 from the germline V gene are DFQATT and SNEGSKA (reference sequence). The chain's CDR3 is CSARETGGVYEQYF.

The rearrangement uses TRBV20-1 and TRBJ2-1; TCRdb reports TRBD2, a call that lacks DNA to check it against. CDR3 length: 11 amino acids. Germline V gene lookup returns CDR1 DFQATT and CDR2 SNEGSKA (reference sequence). The CDR3 region is CSAKTGPEQFF.

CDR3 sequence: CASSIMREAPYEQYF. The chain combines TRBV6-1 with TRBJ2-7; TCRdb names TRBD2, which stays unverified in the absence of DNA. CDR1 is MNHNS and CDR2 is SASEGT in the germline V gene. The length of the CDR3 is 15 residues.

The rearrangement joins TRBV12-3 or TRBV12-4 to TRBJ2-1; TCRdb's D call, TRBD2, is unchecked because there is no DNA. The CDR3 sequence is 12 residues long. CDR3 protein: CASSLGRGGRFF.

This chain uses TRBV28 with TRBJ2-6; the TCRdb call, TRBD1, lacks DNA for checking. CDR3 length: 15 amino acids. Germline-derived CDR1 and CDR2 are MDHEN and SYDVKM. CDR3 residues: CASSPGGAGANVLTF. The variable domain in full, completed from reference TRBV28 and TRBJ2-6, reads DVKVTQSSRYLVKRTGEKVFLECVQDMDHENMFWYRQDPGLGLRLIYFSYDVKMKEKGDIPEGYSVSREKKERFSLILESASTNQTSMYLCASSPGGAGANVLTFGAGSRLTVL.

The gene calls are TRBV7-2 and TRBJ1-1; TCRdb lists TRBD1, though no DNA is available to test this call. The CDR3 runs to 13 residues. Germline CDR1 is SGHTA and CDR2 is FQGNSA. Here the CDR3 reads CASRTTYGGEAFF. Full variable domain (remainder filled in from reference TRBV7-2 and TRBJ1-1): GAGVSQSPSNKVTEKGKDVELRCDPISGHTALYWYRQSLGQGLEFLIYFQGNSAPDKSGLPSDRFSAERTGGSVSTLTIQRTQQEDSAVYLCASRTTYGGEAFFGQGTRLTVV.

The V call is TRBV7-6, the J call TRBJ2-2. Germline V gene data show CDR1 as SGHVS and CDR2 as FNYEAQ. The CDR3 consists of 11 residues. The CDR3 protein is CASSLYGELFF.

The V and J genes are TRBV15 and TRBJ2-1; TCRdb selects TRBD2, and the lack of DNA leaves this call unchecked. Germline V gives CDR1 LNHNV, CDR2 YYDKDF (reference sequence). This CDR3 is 15 amino acids long. The CDR3 region is CATSRVGGAGNEQFF.

The rearrangement links TRBV12-3 or TRBV12-4 to TRBJ1-3. The CDR3 has 13 residues. CDR3 region: CASGQISGNTIYF.

This chain links TRBV5-1 with TRBJ2-2; TCRdb gives TRBD1 as the D gene, but with no DNA this cannot be confirmed. CDR3 size: 17 residues. In germline, CDR1 is SGHRS, CDR2 YFSETQ. The CDR3 sequence is CASSSLGGTVNTGELFF.

The gene calls are TRBV2 and TRBJ1-1; checking the TCRdb D call of TRBD1 is not possible without DNA. The germline CDR1 and CDR2 sequences are SNHLY and FYNNEI. The CDR3 totals 11 residues. CDR3 protein: CASILQAEAFF.

V and J are TRBV15 and TRBJ1-2; as DNA is missing, the TRBD1 call by TCRdb cannot be tested. Per the germline V gene, CDR1 is LNHNV and CDR2 is YYDKDF (reference sequence). There are 14 residues in the CDR3. The CDR3 sequence is CATSRETGGYGYTF.

V and J are TRBV12-3 or TRBV12-4 and TRBJ2-7; TCRdb calls TRBD1, which cannot be checked without DNA. The CDR3 loop spans 13 amino acids. The CDR3: CASSLLVGAEQYF.

The V gene is TRBV2, the J gene TRBJ2-7. Germline V gene data show CDR1 as SNHLY and CDR2 as FYNNEI. The CDR3 sequence is 14 residues long. The chain's CDR3 is CASSLTADSYEQYF. Drawing the rest from reference TRBV2 and TRBJ2-7, the complete variable domain is EPEVTQTPSHQVTQMGQEVILRCVPISNHLYFYWYRQILGQKVEFLVSFYNNEISEKSEIFDDQFSVERPDGSNFTLKIRSTKLEDSAMYFCASSLTADSYEQYFGPGTRLTVT.

The rearrangement joins TRBV6-1 to TRBJ2-7; TCRdb outputs TRBD1, but without DNA this stays unchecked. The length of the CDR3 is 15 residues. CDR1 MNHNS and CDR2 SASEGT come from the germline V gene. Here the CDR3 reads CASSEVVAPSYEQYF.

The chain recombines TRBV20-1 with TRBJ2-3; TCRdb outputs TRBD1, but without DNA this stays unchecked. This CDR3 spans 13 amino acids. Germline values: CDR1 DFQATT, CDR2 SNEGSKA (reference sequence). Here the CDR3 reads CSAYAGPGDTQYF.

V and J are TRBV29-1 and TRBJ2-1; checking the TCRdb D call of TRBD1 is not possible without DNA. CDR3 length: 14 amino acids. Germline V gene lookup returns CDR1 SQVTM and CDR2 ANQGSEA. The chain's CDR3 is CSVTGEGAYNEQFF.

The J gene is TRBJ2-1, the V gene TRBV5-1; TCRdb names TRBD1, which stays unverified in the absence of DNA. Germline V lookup: CDR1 SGHRS, CDR2 YFSETQ. The CDR3 is 12 amino acids. CDR3: CASSPRPDEQFF.